Described below is a single T cell receptor beta chain sequence and its context. Deletions cut 5 bases from V and 7 bases from J, with 17 bases between. Per the germline V gene, CDR1 is SGHTA and CDR2 is FQGNSA. This CDR3 comprises 14 residues. Unique molecular identifiers were in the cDNA, with template-switch universal primer binding. Via MiXCR, TCRdb re-called the 5' RACE reads, giving one row per CDR3 protein. The sample lists 400,000 to 500,000 distinct CDR3 sequences, more than 13% occurring once. This entry belongs to a study of identical twins. The sample was also reused in another study, on yellow fever vaccine responses in identical twins.

The sample taken for sequencing was CD4+ T cells sorted from blood. This receptor was obtained from a woman between 18 and 29 years old in good health. The chain combines TRBV7-2 with TRBJ1-2; tentative D call: TRBD1 (5 bases). CDR3 residues: CASSGPTGQGGYTF. Here the CDR3 DNA reads TGTGCCAGCAGCGGGCCAACGGGGCAGGGTGGCTACACCTTC.